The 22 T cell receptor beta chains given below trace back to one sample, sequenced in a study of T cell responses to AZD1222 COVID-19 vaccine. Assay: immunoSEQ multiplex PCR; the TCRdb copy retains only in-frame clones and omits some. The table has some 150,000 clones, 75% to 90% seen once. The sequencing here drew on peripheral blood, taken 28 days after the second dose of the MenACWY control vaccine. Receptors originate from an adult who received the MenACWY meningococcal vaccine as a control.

The chain's CDR3 is CASSLDPRGDTEAFF. As DNA, the CDR3 is TGTGCCAGCAGCTTAGATCCGAGGGGGGACACTGAAGCTTTCTTT. V and J are TRBV7-8 and TRBJ1-1; a possible D gene is TRBD1 (6 bases). The germline gives CDR1 SGHVS, CDR2 FQNEAQ. V was clipped by 1 base and J by 3 bases, with 12 bases between them. CDR3 length: 15 residues.

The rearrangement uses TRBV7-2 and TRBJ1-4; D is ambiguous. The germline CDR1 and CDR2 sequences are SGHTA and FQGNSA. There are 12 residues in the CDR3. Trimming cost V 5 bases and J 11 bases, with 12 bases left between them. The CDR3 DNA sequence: TGTGCCAGCAGCGGACTGAATGGTAAACTGTTTTTT. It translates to CASSGLNGKLFF.

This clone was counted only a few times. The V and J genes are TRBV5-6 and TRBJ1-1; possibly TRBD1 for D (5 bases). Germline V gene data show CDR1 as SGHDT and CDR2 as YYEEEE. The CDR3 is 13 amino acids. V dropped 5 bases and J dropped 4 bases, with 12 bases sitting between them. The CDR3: CASRVQGVTEAFF. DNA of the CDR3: TGTGCCAGCAGGGTACAAGGGGTCACTGAAGCTTTCTTT.

The CDR3 spells CASSLLGTGSNTEAFF. CDR3 coding DNA: TGTGCCAGCAGCCTCCTGGGGACAGGGAGCAACACTGAAGCTTTCTTT. The chain links TRBV7-2 to TRBJ1-1; 9 positions match TRBD1. Trimming removed 5 bases from V and 2 bases from J; junction bases left unmatched: 9. The germline gives CDR1 SGHTA, CDR2 FQGNSA. The CDR3 loop spans 16 amino acids.

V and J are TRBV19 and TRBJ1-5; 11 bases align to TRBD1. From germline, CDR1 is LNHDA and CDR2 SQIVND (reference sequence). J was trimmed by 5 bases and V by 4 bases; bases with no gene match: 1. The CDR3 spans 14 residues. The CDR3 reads CASSRDRGDQPQHF. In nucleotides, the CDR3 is TGTGCCAGTAGTAGGGACAGGGGGGATCAGCCCCAGCATTTT.

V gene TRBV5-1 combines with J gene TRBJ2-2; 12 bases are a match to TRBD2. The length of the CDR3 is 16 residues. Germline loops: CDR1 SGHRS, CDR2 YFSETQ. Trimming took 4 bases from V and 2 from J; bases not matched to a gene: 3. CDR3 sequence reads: CASSEGLAGNTGELFF. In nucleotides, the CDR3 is TGCGCCAGCAGCGAGGGACTAGCGGGTAACACCGGGGAGCTGTTTTTT.

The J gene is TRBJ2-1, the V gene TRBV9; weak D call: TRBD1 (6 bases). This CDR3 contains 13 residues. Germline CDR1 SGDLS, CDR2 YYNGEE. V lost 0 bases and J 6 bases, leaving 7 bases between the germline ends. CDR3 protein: CASSVDRVNEQFF. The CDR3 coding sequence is TGTGCCAGCAGCGTAGACAGGGTCAATGAGCAGTTCTTC.

CDR3 in DNA: TGCGCCAGCAGCCAAGATTACGGGGGGGGTGAGCAGTTCTTC. Amino acid sequence: CASSQDYGGGEQFF. The genes are TRBV4-3 and TRBJ2-1; 8 bases match TRBD2. Germline trimming cut 0 bases from V and 9 bases from J; bases unmatched to any gene: 4. The CDR3 runs 14 residues. Germline CDR1 LGHNA, CDR2 YSLEER.

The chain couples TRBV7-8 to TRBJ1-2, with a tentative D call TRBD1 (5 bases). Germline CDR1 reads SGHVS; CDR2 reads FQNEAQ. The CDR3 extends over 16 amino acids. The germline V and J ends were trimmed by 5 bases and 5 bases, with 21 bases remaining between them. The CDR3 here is CASSREGAGVWYGYTF. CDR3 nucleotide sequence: TGTGCCAGCAGCCGAGAAGGGGCGGGAGTTTGGTATGGCTACACCTTC.

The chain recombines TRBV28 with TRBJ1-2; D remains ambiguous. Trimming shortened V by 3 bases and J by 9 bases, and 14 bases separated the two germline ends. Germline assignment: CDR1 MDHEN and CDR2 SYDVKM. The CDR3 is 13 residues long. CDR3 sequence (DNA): TGTGCCAGCAGTTTCCGGGCCAGCGGGAGCTACACCTTC. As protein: CASSFRASGSYTF.

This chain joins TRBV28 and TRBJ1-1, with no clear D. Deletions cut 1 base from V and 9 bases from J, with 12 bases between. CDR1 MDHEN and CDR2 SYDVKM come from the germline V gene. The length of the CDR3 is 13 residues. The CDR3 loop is CASSLFSAPKAFF. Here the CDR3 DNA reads TGTGCCAGCAGTTTATTTTCAGCTCCTAAAGCTTTCTTT.

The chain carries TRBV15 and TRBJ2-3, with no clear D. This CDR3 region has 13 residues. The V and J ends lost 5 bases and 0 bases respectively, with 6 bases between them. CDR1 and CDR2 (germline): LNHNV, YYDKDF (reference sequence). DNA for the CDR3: TGTGCCACCAGCGCGGACAGCACAGATACGCAGTATTTT. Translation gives CATSADSTDTQYF. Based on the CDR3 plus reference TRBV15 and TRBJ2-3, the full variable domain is DAMVIQNPRYQVTQFGKPVTLSCSQTLNHNVMYWYQQKSSQAPKLLFHYYDKDFNNEADTPDNFQSRRPNTSFCFLDIRSPGLGDTAMYLCATSADSTDTQYFGPGTRLTVL.

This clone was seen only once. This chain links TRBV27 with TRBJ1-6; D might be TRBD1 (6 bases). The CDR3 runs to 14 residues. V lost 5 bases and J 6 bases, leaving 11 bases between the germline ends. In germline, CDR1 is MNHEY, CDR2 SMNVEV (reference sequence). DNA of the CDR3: TGTGCCAGCAGTCCCGGACAGCTTAATTCACCCCTCCACTTT. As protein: CASSPGQLNSPLHF.

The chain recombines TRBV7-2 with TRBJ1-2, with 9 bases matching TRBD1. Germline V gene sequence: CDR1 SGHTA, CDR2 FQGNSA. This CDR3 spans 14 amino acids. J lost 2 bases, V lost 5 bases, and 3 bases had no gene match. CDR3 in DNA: TGTGCCAGCAGCCCCGGACAGGGGAACTATGGCTACACCTTC. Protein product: CASSPGQGNYGYTF. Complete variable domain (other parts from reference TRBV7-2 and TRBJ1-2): GAGVSQSPSNKVTEKGKDVELRCDPISGHTALYWYRQSLGQGLEFLIYFQGNSAPDKSGLPSDRFSAERTGGSVSTLTIQRTQQEDSAVYLCASSPGQGNYGYTFGSGTRLTVV.

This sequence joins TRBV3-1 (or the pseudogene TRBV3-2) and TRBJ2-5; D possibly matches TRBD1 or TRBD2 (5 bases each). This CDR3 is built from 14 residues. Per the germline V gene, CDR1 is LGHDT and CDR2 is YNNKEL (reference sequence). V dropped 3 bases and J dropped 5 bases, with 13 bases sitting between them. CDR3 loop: CASSHQRGVETQYF. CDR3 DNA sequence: TGTGCCAGCAGCCACCAACGGGGCGTTGAGACCCAGTACTTC.

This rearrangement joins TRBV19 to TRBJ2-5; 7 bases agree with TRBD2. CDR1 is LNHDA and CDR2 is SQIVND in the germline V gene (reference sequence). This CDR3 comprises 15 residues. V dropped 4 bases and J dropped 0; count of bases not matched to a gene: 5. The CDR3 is CASSRTLAHQETQYF. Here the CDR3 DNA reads TGTGCCAGTAGTAGGACACTAGCGCACCAAGAGACCCAGTACTTC.

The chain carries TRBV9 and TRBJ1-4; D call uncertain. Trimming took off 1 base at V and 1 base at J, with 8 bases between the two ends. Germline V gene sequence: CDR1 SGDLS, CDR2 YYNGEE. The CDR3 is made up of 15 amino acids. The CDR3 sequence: CASSVSSVTNEKLFF. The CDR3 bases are TGTGCCAGCAGCGTATCGTCTGTAACTAATGAAAAACTGTTTTTT.

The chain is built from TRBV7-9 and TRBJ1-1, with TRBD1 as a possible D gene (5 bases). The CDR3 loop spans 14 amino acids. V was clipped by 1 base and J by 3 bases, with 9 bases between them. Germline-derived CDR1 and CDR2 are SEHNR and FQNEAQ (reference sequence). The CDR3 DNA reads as TGTGCCAGCAGCTTAGTTGGAGGGGACACTGAAGCTTTCTTT. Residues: CASSLVGGDTEAFF.

The CDR3: CASSQVGRQGKDTQYF. The CDR3, as DNA: TGCGCCAGCAGCCAAGTGGGAAGGCAGGGCAAAGATACGCAGTATTTT. The chain uses TRBV4-1 and TRBJ2-3, with D maybe TRBD1 (5 bases). CDR3 size: 16 residues. The V end lost 1 base, the J end lost 5 bases, and 16 bases lay between the germline ends. Germline-derived CDR1 and CDR2 are MGHRA and YSYEKL.

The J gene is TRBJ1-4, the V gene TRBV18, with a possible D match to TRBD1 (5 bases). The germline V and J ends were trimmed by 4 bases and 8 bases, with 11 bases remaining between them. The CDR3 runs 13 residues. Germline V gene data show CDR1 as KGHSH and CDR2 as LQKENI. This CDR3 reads CASSLRGEEKLFF. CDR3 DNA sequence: TGTGCCAGCTCACTTCGGGGGGAGGAAAAACTGTTTTTT.

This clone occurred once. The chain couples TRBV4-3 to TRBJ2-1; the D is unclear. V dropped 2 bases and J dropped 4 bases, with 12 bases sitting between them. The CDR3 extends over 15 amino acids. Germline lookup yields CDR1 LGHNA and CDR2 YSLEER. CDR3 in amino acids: CASSQNGGVYNEQFF. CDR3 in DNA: TGCGCCAGCAGCCAAAACGGCGGCGTTTACAATGAGCAGTTCTTC.

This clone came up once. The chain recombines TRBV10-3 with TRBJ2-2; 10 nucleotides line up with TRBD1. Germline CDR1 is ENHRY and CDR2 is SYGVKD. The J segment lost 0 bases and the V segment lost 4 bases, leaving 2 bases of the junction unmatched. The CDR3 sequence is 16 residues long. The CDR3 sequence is CAISGQGAANTGELFF. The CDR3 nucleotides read TGTGCCATCAGTGGACAGGGGGCAGCGAACACCGGGGAGCTGTTTTTT.